The 3 T cell receptor beta chains below all came from one sample that was sequenced in a study of T-cell reconstitution after alpha-beta-depleted transplantation in children. Preparing the TCRbeta library involved the use of unique molecular identifiers. MiXCR, applied by TCRdb to the PCR reads, yields one record per CDR3 protein. The profile covers 450,000 to 600,000 distinct CDR3 sequences, with approximately 10% appearing a single time and roughly 2% taken by the ten largest. The specimen comprised PBMCs, sampled before TCRalphabeta/CD19-depleted stem cell transplant. The source of these receptors is a child aged 2-9 years with inherited bone marrow failure, due to receive a stem cell transplant.

Ten or more counts support this clonotype. This chain joins TRBV20-1 and TRBJ2-1, with 13 bases aligning to TRBD2. Germline-derived CDR1 and CDR2 are DFQATT and SNEGSKA (reference sequence). V shed 4 bases and J 6 bases; nucleotides not matched to a gene: 6. The CDR3 totals 15 residues. The CDR3 region is CSAIWTSGSGNEQFF. CDR3 DNA: TGCAGTGCTATCTGGACTAGCGGGAGTGGCAATGAGCAGTTCTTC.

Concerning this clonotype itself: This may be a read error: a much more frequent sequence differs by one nucleotide. The chain is built from TRBV29-1 and TRBJ2-1, with D uncertain. Gene TRBJ2-7 matches the end of the DNA better, so the J call may be wrong. This CDR3 has 10 amino acids. From germline, CDR1 is SQVTM and CDR2 ANQGSEA. The chain's CDR3 is CSGLFNEQYF. DNA of the CDR3: TGCAGCGGACTGTTCAATGAGCAGTACTTC.

The rearrangement uses TRBV20-1 and TRBJ1-3; the D is unclear. Germline V gene sequence: CDR1 DFQATT, CDR2 SNEGSKA (reference sequence). This CDR3 is 14 amino acids long. The V end was cut by 1 base, the J end by 13 bases, with 20 bases between. CDR3 amino acids: CSARVGPILGKIYF. CDR3 in DNA: TGCAGTGCTAGAGTGGGCCCTATCCTCGGGAAGATATATTTT.